Below are 3 T cell receptor beta chains sequenced from a single sample in a study of T cells in Graves' hyperthyroidism and ophthalmopathy. Template material for amplifying TCR beta CDR3 regions consisted of RNA transcripts. RT-PCR in the first round (using the HTBI primer set) targeted the TCR CDR3. TCRdb processed the multiplex PCR reads anew with MiXCR; each CDR3 protein has one entry. The sample contains 350,000 to 450,000 distinct CDR3 sequences, about 15% of which appear only once. The sample was blood. The receptor source for this set is a woman aged 60-75 years with Graves' hyperthyroidism.

The CDR3 region is CASSYRREGSYEQYF. As DNA, the CDR3 is TGTGCCAGCAGTTACAGGCGGGAGGGCTCCTACGAGCAGTACTTC. The chain employs TRBV6-9 and TRBJ2-7; TRBD2 agrees at 9 bases. Per germline, CDR1 MNHGY and CDR2 SVAAGI. The CDR3 extends over 15 amino acids. Germline trimming cut 3 bases from V and 0 bases from J; bases unmatched to any gene: 3.

This clonotype has ten or more counts. The chain uses TRBV12-5 and TRBJ2-3, with 11 bases matching TRBD2. V gave up 5 bases and J gave up 5 bases; unmatched junction bases: 15. CDR1 is LGHNT and CDR2 is FRNRAP in the germline V gene. CDR3 size: 18 residues. CDR3 DNA sequence: TGTGCTAGTGGTCTTGAACTAGCGGGAGCGGGGGGAGGAGATACGCAGTATTTT. Translating gives CASGLELAGAGGGDTQYF. Full variable domain (missing parts from reference TRBV12-5 and TRBJ2-3): DARVTQTPRHKVTEMGQEVTMRCQPILGHNTVFWYRQTMMQGLELLAYFRNRAPLDDSGMPKDRFSAEMPDATLATLKIQPSEPRDSAVYFCASGLELAGAGGGDTQYFGPGTRLTVL.

At least ten counts were recorded for this clonotype. The V call is TRBV28, the J call TRBJ1-1, with 8 bases fitting TRBD1. The CDR3 contains 16 residues. From germline, CDR1 is MDHEN and CDR2 SYDVKM. J gave up 3 bases and V 1 base, and 7 bases lay outside the gene matches. The CDR3 sequence is CASSLYPGGGDTEAFF. DNA of the CDR3: TGTGCCAGCAGTTTATACCCAGGGGGCGGAGACACTGAAGCTTTCTTT.